These 12 T cell receptor beta chains were sequenced from one sample in a study of T-cell memory formation after mild COVID-19. TCRdb recomputed calls from the 5' RACE reads with MiXCR, one row per CDR3 protein. The sample carries 200,000 or so distinct CDR3 sequences, more than 15% recorded once. What was sequenced was PBMCs or a T cell subset sorted from them (not recorded which). Every receptor here comes from an adult woman who had mild COVID-19 (a few samples of this study predate the infection). Cell type and time point are not known.

This clonotype was recorded many times. The rearrangement joins TRBV5-1 to TRBJ2-5; no clear D. Trimming left V 0 bases short and J 2 bases short, with 14 bases between. The CDR3 runs to 16 residues. The germline gives CDR1 SGHRS, CDR2 YFSETQ. The CDR3 coding sequence is TGCGCCAGCAGCTTGGTGGTTCGTAACAGACAAGAGACCCAGTACTTC. Its protein product is CASSLVVRNRQETQYF.

This chain uses TRBV5-1 with TRBJ2-1; D is unresolved. CDR1 is SGHRS and CDR2 is YFSETQ in the germline V gene. The CDR3 has 14 amino acids. The germline V and J ends were trimmed by 0 bases and 3 bases, with 7 bases remaining between them. The CDR3: CASSLEQSYNEQFF. The DNA of the CDR3 is TGCGCCAGCAGCTTGGAACAGAGCTACAATGAGCAGTTCTTC. Drawing the rest from reference TRBV5-1 and TRBJ2-1, the complete variable domain is KAGVTQTPRYLIKTRGQQVTLSCSPISGHRSVSWYQQTPGQGLQFLFEYFSETQRNKGNFPGRFSGRQFSNSRSEMNVSTLELGDSALYLCASSLEQSYNEQFFGPGTRLTVL.

The chain recombines TRBV5-1 with TRBJ2-1, with D tentatively TRBD1 or TRBD2 (5 bases each). CDR1 is SGHRS, CDR2 YFSETQ, per germline. The V and J ends lost 3 bases and 6 bases respectively, with 13 bases between them. The CDR3 extends over 14 amino acids. CDR3: CASSSLRGLNEQFF. CDR3 nucleotides: TGCGCCAGCAGCTCACTCCGGGGCCTCAATGAGCAGTTCTTC.

The chain employs TRBV7-2 and TRBJ1-5, with a tentative D call TRBD1 (5 bases). CDR3 size: 15 residues. Germline CDR1 and CDR2: SGHTA and FQGNSA. Trimming shortened V by 5 bases and J by 2 bases, and 13 bases separated the two germline ends. CDR3 nucleotides: TGTGCCAGCAGCCAAGTGGGGACGGGCAATCAGCCCCAGCATTTT. It yields the protein CASSQVGTGNQPQHF.

This clonotype appeared a few times. This rearrangement joins TRBV4-1 to TRBJ1-2, with a possible D match to TRBD1 (5 bases). CDR1 MGHRA and CDR2 YSYEKL come from the germline V gene. The V end was cut by 0 bases, the J end by 2 bases, with 16 bases between. CDR3 length equals 17 residues. CDR3 loop: CASSQEQDGQGNYGYTF. CDR3 nucleotide sequence: TGCGCCAGCAGCCAAGAACAGGACGGCCAGGGAAACTATGGCTACACCTTC.

This clonotype came up a few times. CDR3: CAWGLEGPYEQYF. CDR3 DNA sequence: TGTGCCTGGGGCCTAGAGGGACCCTACGAGCAGTACTTC. The rearrangement links TRBV30 to TRBJ2-7; tentatively, D is TRBD1 or TRBD2 (5 bases each). The CDR3 extends over 13 amino acids. Trimming stripped 5 bases from V and 2 bases from J, with 13 bases between. In germline, CDR1 is GTSNPN, CDR2 SVGIG (reference sequence). Full variable domain (rest looked up from reference TRBV30 and TRBJ2-7): SQTIHQWPATLVQPVGSPLSLECTVEGTSNPNLYWYRQAAGRGLQLLFYSVGIGQISSEVPQNLSASRPQDRQFILSSKKLLLSDSGFYLCAWGLEGPYEQYFGPGTRLTVT.

The V and J genes are TRBV5-1 and TRBJ2-5, with TRBD1 matching over 9 bases. V lost 2 bases and J lost 5; bases outside the gene matches: 10. CDR1 is SGHRS, CDR2 YFSETQ, per germline. CDR3 length: 16 residues. CDR3: CASSLATQGARETQYF. The CDR3, as DNA: TGCGCCAGCAGCTTAGCTACACAGGGGGCGCGGGAGACCCAGTACTTC.

This chain joins TRBV7-9 and TRBJ2-2; D may correspond to TRBD1 or TRBD2 (6 bases each). This CDR3 has 15 amino acids. V was shortened by 5 bases and J by 9 bases, with 19 bases between the two germline ends. Germline V lookup: CDR1 SEHNR, CDR2 FQNEAQ (reference sequence). CDR3 region: CASSKIGGSRRELFF. CDR3 bases: TGTGCCAGCAGCAAAATAGGGGGGTCCCGCCGGGAGCTGTTTTTT.

In its sample, this clonotype was seen a few times. This chain joins TRBV5-1 and TRBJ2-2, with 9 positions matching TRBD1. CDR1 SGHRS and CDR2 YFSETQ come from the germline V gene. V trimming: 6 bases; J trimming: 2 bases; junction bases outside the gene matches: 5. This CDR3 spans 15 amino acids. The CDR3 spells CASKLQGANTGELFF. The DNA of the CDR3 is TGCGCCAGCAAATTACAGGGGGCAAACACCGGGGAGCTGTTTTTT.

In this sample, this clonotype turned up a few times. The V call is TRBV25-1, the J call TRBJ1-2; D gene ambiguous. Deletions cut 5 bases from V and 6 bases from J, with 13 bases between. The CDR3 is 13 residues long. The germline V gene has CDR1 MGHDK and CDR2 SYGVNS. The CDR3 sequence is CASSLATWDGYTF. As DNA, the CDR3 is TGTGCCAGCAGTTTGGCTACCTGGGATGGCTACACCTTC.

This clonotype showed up just a few times. The chain has TRBV12-3 or TRBV12-4 and TRBJ2-3, with 7 positions matching TRBD1. V trimming: 0 bases; J trimming: 9 bases; junction bases outside the gene matches: 9. The CDR3 totals 15 residues. The CDR3 spells CASSLALGGLDTQYF. For the CDR3, the DNA is TGTGCCAGCAGTTTAGCGCTAGGGGGCCTCGACACGCAGTATTTT.

The genes are TRBV7-9 and TRBJ2-3, with D possibly TRBD2 on 5 matching bases. The CDR3 is 14 amino acids. The germline V gene encodes CDR1 SEHNR and CDR2 FQNEAQ (reference sequence). With 4 bases removed from V and 4 bases from J, the gap between germline ends came to 12 bases. CDR3: CASSSSGGADTQYF. The CDR3 DNA is TGTGCCAGCAGCTCCTCTGGAGGCGCAGATACGCAGTATTTT.